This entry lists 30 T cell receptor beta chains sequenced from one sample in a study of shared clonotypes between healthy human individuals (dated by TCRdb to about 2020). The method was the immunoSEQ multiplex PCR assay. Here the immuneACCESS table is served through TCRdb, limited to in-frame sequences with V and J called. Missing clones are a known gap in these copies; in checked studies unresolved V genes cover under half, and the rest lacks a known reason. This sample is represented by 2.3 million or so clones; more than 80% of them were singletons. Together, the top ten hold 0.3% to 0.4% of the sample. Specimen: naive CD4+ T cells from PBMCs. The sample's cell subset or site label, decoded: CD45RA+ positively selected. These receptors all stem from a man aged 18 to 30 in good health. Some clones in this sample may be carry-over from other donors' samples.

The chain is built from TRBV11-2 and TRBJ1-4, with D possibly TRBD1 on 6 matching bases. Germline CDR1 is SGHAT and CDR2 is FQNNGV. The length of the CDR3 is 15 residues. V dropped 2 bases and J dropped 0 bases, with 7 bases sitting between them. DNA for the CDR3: TGTGCCAGCAGCTTACGGACAGCAACTAATGAAAAACTGTTTTTT. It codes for CASSLRTATNEKLFF. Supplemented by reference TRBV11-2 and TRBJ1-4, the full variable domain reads EAGVAQSPRYKIIEKRQSVAFWCNPISGHATLYWYQQILGQGPKLLIQFQNNGVVDDSQLPKDRFSAERLKGVDSTLKIQPAKLEDSAVYLCASSLRTATNEKLFFGSGTQLSVL.

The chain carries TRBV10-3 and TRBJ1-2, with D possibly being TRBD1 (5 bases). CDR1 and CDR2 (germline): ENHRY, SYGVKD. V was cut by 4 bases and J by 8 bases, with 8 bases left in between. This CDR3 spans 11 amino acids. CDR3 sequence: CAISGGLGYTF. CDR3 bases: TGTGCCATCAGTGGGGGACTGGGCTACACCTTC.

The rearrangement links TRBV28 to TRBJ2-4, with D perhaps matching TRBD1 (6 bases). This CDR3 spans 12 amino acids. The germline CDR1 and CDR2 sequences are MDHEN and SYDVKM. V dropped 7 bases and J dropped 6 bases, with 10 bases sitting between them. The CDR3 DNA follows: TGTGCCAGCAACAGGGTTCGAAACATTCAGTACTTC. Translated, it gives CASNRVRNIQYF.

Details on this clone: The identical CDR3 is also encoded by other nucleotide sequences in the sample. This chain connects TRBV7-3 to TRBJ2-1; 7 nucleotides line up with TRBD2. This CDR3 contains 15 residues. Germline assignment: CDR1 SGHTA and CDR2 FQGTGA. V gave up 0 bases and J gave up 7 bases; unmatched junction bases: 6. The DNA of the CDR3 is TGTGCCAGCAGCTTAACCAGCGGGACTGGTAATGAGCAGTTCTTC. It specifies CASSLTSGTGNEQFF.

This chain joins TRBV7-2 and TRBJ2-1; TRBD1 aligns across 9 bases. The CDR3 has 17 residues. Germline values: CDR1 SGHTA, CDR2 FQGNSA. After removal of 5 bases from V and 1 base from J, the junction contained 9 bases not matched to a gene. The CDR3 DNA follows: TGTGCCAGCAGCGTCCAACAGGGGGCAAGGTCCTACAATGAGCAGTTCTTC. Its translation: CASSVQQGARSYNEQFF. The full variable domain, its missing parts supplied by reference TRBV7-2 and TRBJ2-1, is GAGVSQSPSNKVTEKGKDVELRCDPISGHTALYWYRQSLGQGLEFLIYFQGNSAPDKSGLPSDRFSAERTGGSVSTLTIQRTQQEDSAVYLCASSVQQGARSYNEQFFGPGTRLTVL.

The CDR3 is CASSFTGSSNEQFF. The CDR3 region has the DNA TGTGCCAGCAGTTTCACAGGGAGTAGCAATGAGCAGTTCTTC. The genes are TRBV28 and TRBJ2-1, with D perhaps TRBD1 (6 bases). The CDR3 has 14 amino acids. V was cut by 3 bases and J by 6 bases, with 12 bases left in between. Germline V CDR1 and CDR2: MDHEN, SYDVKM.

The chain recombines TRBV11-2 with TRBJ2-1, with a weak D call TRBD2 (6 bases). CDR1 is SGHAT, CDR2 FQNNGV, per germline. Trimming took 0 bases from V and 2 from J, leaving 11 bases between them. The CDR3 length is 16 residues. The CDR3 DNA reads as TGTGCCAGCAGCTTAGATTCCCCGGGGGCCTACAATGAGCAGTTCTTC. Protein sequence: CASSLDSPGAYNEQFF. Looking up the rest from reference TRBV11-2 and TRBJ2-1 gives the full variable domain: EAGVAQSPRYKIIEKRQSVAFWCNPISGHATLYWYQQILGQGPKLLIQFQNNGVVDDSQLPKDRFSAERLKGVDSTLKIQPAKLEDSAVYLCASSLDSPGAYNEQFFGPGTRLTVL.

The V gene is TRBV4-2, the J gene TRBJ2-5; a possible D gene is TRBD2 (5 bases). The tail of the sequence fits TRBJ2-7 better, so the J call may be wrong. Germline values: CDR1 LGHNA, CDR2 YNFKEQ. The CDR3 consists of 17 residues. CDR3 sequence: CASSQPWAGASSYEQYF. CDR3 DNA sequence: TGTGCCAGCAGCCAACCCTGGGCGGGCGCAAGCTCCTACGAGCAGTACTTC.

CDR3 sequence reads: CASSLKDSNQPQHF. CDR3 nucleotides: TGTGCCAGCAGCTTGAAGGATAGCAATCAGCCCCAGCATTTT. This chain links TRBV7-8 with TRBJ1-5; the D is unclear. The V gene's germline CDR1 is SGHVS and CDR2 FQNEAQ. The ends were cut back, 3 bases at V and 0 bases at J, with 6 bases in the middle. This CDR3 has 14 amino acids. Supplemented by reference TRBV7-8 and TRBJ1-5, the full variable domain reads GAGVSQSPRYKVAKRGQDVALRCDPISGHVSLFWYQQALGQGPEFLTYFQNEAQLDKSGLPSDRFFAERPEGSVSTLKIQRTQQEDSAVYLCASSLKDSNQPQHFGDGTRLSIL.

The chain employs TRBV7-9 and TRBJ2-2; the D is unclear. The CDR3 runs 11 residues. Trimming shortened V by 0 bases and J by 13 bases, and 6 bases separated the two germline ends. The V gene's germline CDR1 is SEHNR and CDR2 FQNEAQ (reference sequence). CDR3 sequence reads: CASSLASPLFF. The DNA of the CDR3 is TGTGCCAGCAGCTTAGCGAGTCCGCTGTTTTTT.

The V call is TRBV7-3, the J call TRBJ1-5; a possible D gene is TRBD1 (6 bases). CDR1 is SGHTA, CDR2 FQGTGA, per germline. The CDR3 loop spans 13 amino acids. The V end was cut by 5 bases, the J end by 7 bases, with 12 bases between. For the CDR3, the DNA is TGTGCCAGCAGCGCTACCGGGACACAGCCCCAGCATTTT. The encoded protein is CASSATGTQPQHF.

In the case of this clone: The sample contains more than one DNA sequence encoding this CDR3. The CDR3 loop is CASSPLGTDYEQYF. Here the CDR3 DNA reads TGTGCCAGCTCACCACTCGGGACAGACTACGAGCAGTACTTC. The chain recombines TRBV18 with TRBJ2-7; 7 nucleotides align to TRBD1. The germline V gene has CDR1 KGHSH and CDR2 LQKENI. The CDR3 has 14 amino acids. The V segment lost 1 base and the J segment 3 bases; nucleotides outside the gene matches: 3.

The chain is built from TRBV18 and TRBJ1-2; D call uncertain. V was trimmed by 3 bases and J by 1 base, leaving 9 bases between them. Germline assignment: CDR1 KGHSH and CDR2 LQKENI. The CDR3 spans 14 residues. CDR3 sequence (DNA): TGTGCCAGCTCACCCGACGGGGTTAACTATGGCTACACCTTC. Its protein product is CASSPDGVNYGYTF.

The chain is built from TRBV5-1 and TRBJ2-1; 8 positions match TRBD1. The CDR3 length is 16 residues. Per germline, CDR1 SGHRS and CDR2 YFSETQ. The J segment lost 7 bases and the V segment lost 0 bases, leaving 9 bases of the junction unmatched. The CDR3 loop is CASSLGTGSLSNEQFF. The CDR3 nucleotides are TGCGCCAGCAGCTTGGGGACAGGGTCTCTCTCGAATGAGCAGTTCTTC.

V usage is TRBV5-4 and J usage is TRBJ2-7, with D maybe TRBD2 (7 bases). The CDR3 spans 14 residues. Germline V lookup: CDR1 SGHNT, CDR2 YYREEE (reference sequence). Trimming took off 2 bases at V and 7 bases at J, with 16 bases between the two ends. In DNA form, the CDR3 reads TGTGCCAGCAGCTTAAACAGGGAGGGTGGGGAGCAGTACTTC. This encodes CASSLNREGGEQYF. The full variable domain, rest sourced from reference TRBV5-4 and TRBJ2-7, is ETGVTQSPTHLIKTRGQQVTLRCSSQSGHNTVSWYQQALGQGPQFIFQYYREEENGRGNFPPRFSGLQFPNYSSELNVNALELDDSALYLCASSLNREGGEQYFGPGTRLTVT.

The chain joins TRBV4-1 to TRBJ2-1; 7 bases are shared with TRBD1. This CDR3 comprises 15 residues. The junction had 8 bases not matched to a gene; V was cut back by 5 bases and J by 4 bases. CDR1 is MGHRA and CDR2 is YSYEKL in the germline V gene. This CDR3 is CASSVTGQPYNEQFF. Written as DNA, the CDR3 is TGCGCCAGCAGCGTTACGGGACAGCCTTACAATGAGCAGTTCTTC.

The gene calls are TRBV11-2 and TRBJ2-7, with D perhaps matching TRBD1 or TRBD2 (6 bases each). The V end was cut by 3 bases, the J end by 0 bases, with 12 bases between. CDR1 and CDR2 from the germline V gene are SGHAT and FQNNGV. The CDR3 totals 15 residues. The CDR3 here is CASSFYPGASYEQYF. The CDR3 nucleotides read TGTGCCAGCAGCTTCTACCCGGGGGCCTCCTACGAGCAGTACTTC.

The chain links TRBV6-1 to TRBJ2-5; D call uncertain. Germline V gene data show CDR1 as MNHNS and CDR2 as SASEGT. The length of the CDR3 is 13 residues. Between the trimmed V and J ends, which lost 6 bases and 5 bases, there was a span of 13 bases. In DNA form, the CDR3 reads TGTGCCAGCAGCCAAACATCGGTGGAGACCCAGTACTTC. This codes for CASSQTSVETQYF.

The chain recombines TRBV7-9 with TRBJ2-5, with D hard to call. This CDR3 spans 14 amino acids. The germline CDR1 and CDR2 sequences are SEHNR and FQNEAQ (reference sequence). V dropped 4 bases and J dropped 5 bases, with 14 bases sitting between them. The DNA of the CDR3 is TGTGCCAGCAGCTCGTCGGGCCTTGGCGAGACCCAGTACTTC. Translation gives CASSSSGLGETQYF.

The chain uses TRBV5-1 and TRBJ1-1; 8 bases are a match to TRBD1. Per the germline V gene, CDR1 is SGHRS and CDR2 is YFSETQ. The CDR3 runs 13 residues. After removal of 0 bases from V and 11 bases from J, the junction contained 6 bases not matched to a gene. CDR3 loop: CASSLETGEEAFF. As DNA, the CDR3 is TGCGCCAGCAGCTTGGAGACAGGGGAAGAGGCTTTCTTT.

CDR3 protein: CASRSGQGGEQYF. CDR3 sequence (DNA): TGTGCCAGCAGGTCTGGACAGGGGGGAGAGCAGTACTTC. The chain combines TRBV11-3 with TRBJ2-7; TRBD1 agrees at 10 bases. Trimming cost V 6 bases and J 7 bases; bases outside gene matches: 6. The CDR3 covers 13 residues. Germline V gives CDR1 SGHNT, CDR2 YENEEA.

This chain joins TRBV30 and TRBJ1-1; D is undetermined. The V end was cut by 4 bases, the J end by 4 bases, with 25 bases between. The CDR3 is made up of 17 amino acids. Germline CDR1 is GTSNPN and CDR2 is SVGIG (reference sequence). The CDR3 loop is CAWTLTGSRSLSTEAFF. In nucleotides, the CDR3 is TGTGCCTGGACCCTGACGGGGAGCCGGAGCCTAAGCACTGAAGCTTTCTTT. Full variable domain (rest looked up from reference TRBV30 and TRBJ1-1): SQTIHQWPATLVQPVGSPLSLECTVEGTSNPNLYWYRQAAGRGLQLLFYSVGIGQISSEVPQNLSASRPQDRQFILSSKKLLLSDSGFYLCAWTLTGSRSLSTEAFFGQGTRLTVV.

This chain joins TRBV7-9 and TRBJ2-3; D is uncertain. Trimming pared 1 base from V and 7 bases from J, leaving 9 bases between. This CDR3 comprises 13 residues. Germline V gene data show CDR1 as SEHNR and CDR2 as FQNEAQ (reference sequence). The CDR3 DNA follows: TGTGCCAGCAGCTTAGAGGCCTTGCATACGCAGTATTTT. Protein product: CASSLEALHTQYF.

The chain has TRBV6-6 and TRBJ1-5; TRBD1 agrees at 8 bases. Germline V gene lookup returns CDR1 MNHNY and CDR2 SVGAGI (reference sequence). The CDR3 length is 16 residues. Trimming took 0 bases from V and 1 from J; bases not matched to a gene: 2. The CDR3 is CASSYSDRGSNQPQHF. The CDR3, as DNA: TGTGCCAGCAGTTACTCTGACAGGGGAAGCAATCAGCCCCAGCATTTT.

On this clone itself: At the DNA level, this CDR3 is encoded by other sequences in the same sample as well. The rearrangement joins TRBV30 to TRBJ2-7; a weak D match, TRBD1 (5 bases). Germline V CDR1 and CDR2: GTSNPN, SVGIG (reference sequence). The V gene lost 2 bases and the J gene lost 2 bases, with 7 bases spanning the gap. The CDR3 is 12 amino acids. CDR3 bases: TGTGCCTGGAGTACAGGTACCTACGAGCAGTACTTC. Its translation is CAWSTGTYEQYF. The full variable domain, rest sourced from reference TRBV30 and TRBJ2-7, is SQTIHQWPATLVQPVGSPLSLECTVEGTSNPNLYWYRQAAGRGLQLLFYSVGIGQISSEVPQNLSASRPQDRQFILSSKKLLLSDSGFYLCAWSTGTYEQYFGPGTRLTVT.

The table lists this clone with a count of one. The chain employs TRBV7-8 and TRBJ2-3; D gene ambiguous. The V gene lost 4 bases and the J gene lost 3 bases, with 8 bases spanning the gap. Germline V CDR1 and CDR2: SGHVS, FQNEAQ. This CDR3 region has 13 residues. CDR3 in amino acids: CASSSGGTDTQYF. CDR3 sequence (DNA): TGTGCCAGCAGCTCAGGCGGTACAGATACGCAGTATTTT.

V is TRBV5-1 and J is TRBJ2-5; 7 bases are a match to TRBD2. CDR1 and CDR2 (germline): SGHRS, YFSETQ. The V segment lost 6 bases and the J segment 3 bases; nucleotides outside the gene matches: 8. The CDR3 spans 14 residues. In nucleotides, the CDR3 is TGCGCCAGCAAACCCGGGACTACAGAAGAGACCCAGTACTTC. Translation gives CASKPGTTEETQYF.

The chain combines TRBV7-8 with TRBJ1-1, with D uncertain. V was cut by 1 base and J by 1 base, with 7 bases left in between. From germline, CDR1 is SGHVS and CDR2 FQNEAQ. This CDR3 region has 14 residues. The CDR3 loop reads CASSLERANTEAFF. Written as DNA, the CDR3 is TGTGCCAGCAGCTTAGAAAGGGCGAACACTGAAGCTTTCTTT.

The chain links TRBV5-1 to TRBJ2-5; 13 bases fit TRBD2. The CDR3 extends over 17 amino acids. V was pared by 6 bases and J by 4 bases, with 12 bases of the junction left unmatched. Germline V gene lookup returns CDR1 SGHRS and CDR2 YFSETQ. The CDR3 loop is CASTKGLAGDVGETQYF. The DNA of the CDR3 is TGCGCCAGCACCAAAGGACTAGCGGGAGACGTAGGAGAGACCCAGTACTTC. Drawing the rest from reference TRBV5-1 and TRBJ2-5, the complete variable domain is KAGVTQTPRYLIKTRGQQVTLSCSPISGHRSVSWYQQTPGQGLQFLFEYFSETQRNKGNFPGRFSGRQFSNSRSEMNVSTLELGDSALYLCASTKGLAGDVGETQYFGPGTRLLVL.

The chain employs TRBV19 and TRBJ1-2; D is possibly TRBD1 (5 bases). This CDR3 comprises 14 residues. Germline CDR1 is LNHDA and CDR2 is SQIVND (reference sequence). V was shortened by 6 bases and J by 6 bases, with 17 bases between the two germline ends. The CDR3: CASSLGGREHGYTF. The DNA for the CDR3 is TGTGCCAGTAGCCTGGGCGGCAGGGAACATGGCTACACCTTC.